Included here is one T cell receptor beta chain sequence, with context. This specimen comes from a study of CD8+ T cells in alopecia areata. After isolation, RNA underwent reverse transcription to generate cDNA as the sequencing template. Generated by immunoSEQ multiplex PCR, the TCRdb table keeps only in-frame clones and is missing some. The sample holds 150,000 to 200,000 clones, just under 65% seen once. Treatment defined: oral pan-JAK inhibitor, 5-10 mg twice daily. Alopecia areata patients gave lesional scalp punch biopsies and peripheral blood samples. In germline, CDR1 is KGHSH, CDR2 LQKENI. The CDR3 extends over 14 amino acids. V shed 6 bases and J 1 base; nucleotides not matched to a gene: 2.

This chain links TRBV18 with TRBJ2-2; the match to TRBD2 covers 7 bases. This receptor was identified in a human donor with alopecia areata. Sequenced here: CD4+ T cells sorted from blood, sampled between weeks 47 and 50, from a patient treated with tofacitinib. The CDR3 coding sequence is TGTGCCAGCTCGACGGGAGGGAACACCGGGGAGCTGTTTTTT. The encoded protein is CASSTGGNTGELFF.